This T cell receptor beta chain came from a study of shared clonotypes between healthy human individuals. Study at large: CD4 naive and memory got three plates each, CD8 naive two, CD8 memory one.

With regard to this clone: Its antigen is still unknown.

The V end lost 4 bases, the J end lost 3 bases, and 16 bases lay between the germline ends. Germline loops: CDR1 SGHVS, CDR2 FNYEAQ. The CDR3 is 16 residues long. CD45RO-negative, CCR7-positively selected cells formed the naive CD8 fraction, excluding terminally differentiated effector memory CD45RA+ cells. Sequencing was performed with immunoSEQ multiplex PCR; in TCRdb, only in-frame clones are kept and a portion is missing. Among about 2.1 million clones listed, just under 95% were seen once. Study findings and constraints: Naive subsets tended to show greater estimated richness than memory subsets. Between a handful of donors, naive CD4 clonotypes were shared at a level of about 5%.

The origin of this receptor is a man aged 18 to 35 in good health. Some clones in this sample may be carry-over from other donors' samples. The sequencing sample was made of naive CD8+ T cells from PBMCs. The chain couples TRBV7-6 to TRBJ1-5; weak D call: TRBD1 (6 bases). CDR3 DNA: TGTGCCAGCAGCTCTCTTCGGGGGGGCCCCAATCAGCCCCAGCATTTT. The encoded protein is CASSSLRGGPNQPQHF.